The 2 T cell receptor beta chains below come from one sample, sequenced in a study of blood T cell repertoires in COVID-19. Assay: immunoSEQ multiplex PCR; the TCRdb copy retains only in-frame clones and omits some. The sample records roughly 300,000 clones, 86% being singletons. Sequencing used peripheral blood. The receptors here all came from a woman aged 50 to 60 with acute or convalescent COVID-19.

This chain joins TRBV28 and TRBJ2-3; possible D gene TRBD2, 6 bases. This CDR3 contains 20 residues. V was trimmed by 7 bases and J by 0 bases, leaving 29 bases between them. The germline V gene has CDR1 MDHEN and CDR2 SYDVKM. Here the CDR3 reads CASTRGGATRPSTSTDTQYF. As DNA, the CDR3 is TGTGCCAGCACCAGAGGAGGGGCAACCCGACCGTCTACTAGCACAGATACGCAGTATTTT.

The J gene is TRBJ2-1, the V gene TRBV24-1; TRBD1 might be the D (6 bases). This CDR3 contains 17 residues. Germline values: CDR1 KGHDR, CDR2 SFDVKD. With 3 bases removed from V and 7 bases from J, the gap between germline ends came to 21 bases. CDR3 protein: CATSDINRAHNGNEQFF. In DNA form, the CDR3 reads TGTGCCACCAGTGATATAAACAGGGCCCACAATGGGAATGAGCAGTTCTTC.